This passage covers 28 T cell receptor beta chains from one sample sequenced in a study of Ad26.COV2.S vaccination and SARS-CoV-2 variants. The method was immunoSEQ multiplex PCR; TCRdb's version includes in-frame clones alone and lacks a portion of them. The repertoire holds about 94,000 clones, with 82% as singletons. Sequenced here: peripheral blood, sampled after recovery from COVID-19. The receptor source for this set is a human donor who had recovered from COVID-19.

The chain couples TRBV6-2 or TRBV6-3 to TRBJ2-7; 12 bases fit TRBD1. CDR1 and CDR2 (germline): MNHEY, SVGEGT. V shed 5 bases, J shed 5 bases, and the junction held 7 bases outside the gene matches. CDR3 size: 15 residues. CDR3 protein: CASSNWGQGAHEQYF. The CDR3 nucleotides are TGTGCCAGCAGTAACTGGGGACAGGGGGCCCACGAGCAGTACTTC.

V usage is TRBV2 and J usage is TRBJ2-3; 10 nucleotides agree with TRBD2. From germline, CDR1 is SNHLY and CDR2 FYNNEI. V trimming: 5 bases; J trimming: 3 bases; junction bases outside the gene matches: 5. CDR3 length: 15 residues. The CDR3 DNA is TGTGCCAGCAGTCCTATGACTAGCGGGACAGATACGCAGTATTTT. It specifies CASSPMTSGTDTQYF.

The CDR3 nucleotides read TGTGCCAGCAGCCCCGCAGGCGGGAGGGTCGCAGATACGCAGTATTTT. Protein: CASSPAGGRVADTQYF. The chain links TRBV7-3 to TRBJ2-3; the match to TRBD2 covers 9 bases. This CDR3 is built from 16 residues. V lost 5 bases and J lost 4; bases outside the gene matches: 10. The germline gives CDR1 SGHTA, CDR2 FQGTGA.

The chain joins TRBV15 to TRBJ2-1; tentative D call: TRBD2 (6 bases). Trimming pared 3 bases from V and 9 bases from J, leaving 18 bases between. In germline, CDR1 is LNHNV, CDR2 YYDKDF (reference sequence). The length of the CDR3 is 15 residues. CDR3 in amino acids: CATSRRDPTRREQFF. DNA of the CDR3: TGTGCCACCAGCAGGCGGGACCCCACAAGGCGTGAGCAGTTCTTC.

The chain is built from TRBV7-8 and TRBJ1-1; D not certain. Per germline, CDR1 SGHVS and CDR2 FQNEAQ. Deletions cut 4 bases from V and 0 bases from J, with 15 bases between. The CDR3 runs 16 residues. The CDR3 reads CASSWDRTVMNTEAFF. The CDR3, as DNA: TGTGCCAGCAGCTGGGATCGGACGGTCATGAACACTGAAGCTTTCTTT. The whole variable domain, filled in from reference TRBV7-8 and TRBJ1-1, reads GAGVSQSPRYKVAKRGQDVALRCDPISGHVSLFWYQQALGQGPEFLTYFQNEAQLDKSGLPSDRFFAERPEGSVSTLKIQRTQQEDSAVYLCASSWDRTVMNTEAFFGQGTRLTVV.

The chain employs TRBV27 and TRBJ1-2; 7 bases are a match to TRBD1. In germline, CDR1 is MNHEY, CDR2 SMNVEV (reference sequence). The CDR3 length is 14 residues. The V and J ends lost 6 bases and 7 bases, in that order; junction bases with no gene match: 11. This chain's CDR3 is CASRKGSGGGGYTF. The CDR3 bases are TGTGCCAGCAGGAAAGGATCAGGGGGTGGTGGCTACACCTTC.

J is TRBJ1-2 and V is TRBV10-3, with D tentatively TRBD1 (5 bases). Trimming removed 2 bases at V and 4 bases at J, with 5 bases between. Germline CDR1 is ENHRY and CDR2 is SYGVKD. The CDR3 sequence is 12 residues long. CDR3 bases: TGTGCCATCAGTGAGGACAGCTATGGCTACACCTTC. This gives the protein CAISEDSYGYTF.

This chain links TRBV9 with TRBJ2-3; tentatively, D is TRBD2 (6 bases). The V gene lost 4 bases and the J gene lost 4 bases, with 13 bases spanning the gap. This CDR3 comprises 14 residues. CDR1 and CDR2 (germline): SGDLS, YYNGEE. CDR3 sequence: CASSPRLASDTQYF. DNA for the CDR3: TGTGCCAGCAGCCCCCGGCTAGCGTCAGATACGCAGTATTTT.

In DNA form, the CDR3 reads TGTGCCAGTAGTCCTAGCGGGGAGAGCTCCTACGAGCAGTACTTC. Protein: CASSPSGESSYEQYF. This chain uses TRBV19 with TRBJ2-7, with 9 bases matching TRBD2. CDR3 length equals 15 residues. The ends lost 5 bases at V and 0 bases at J; junction bases unmatched: 5. Germline CDR1 is LNHDA and CDR2 is SQIVND (reference sequence). Drawing the rest from reference TRBV19 and TRBJ2-7, the complete variable domain is DGGITQSPKYLFRKEGQNVTLSCEQNLNHDAMYWYRQDPGQGLRLIYYSQIVNDFQKGDIAEGYSVSREKKESFPLTVTSAQKNPTAFYLCASSPSGESSYEQYFGPGTRLTVT.

The chain recombines TRBV28 with TRBJ2-3, with D possibly TRBD1 on 5 matching bases. Per the germline V gene, CDR1 is MDHEN and CDR2 is SYDVKM. This CDR3 is 16 amino acids long. The V and J ends lost 3 bases and 2 bases respectively, with 15 bases between them. In nucleotides, the CDR3 is TGTGCCAGCAGTTTTGTTGGGGCCAGCACCACAGATACGCAGTATTTT. Amino acids: CASSFVGASTTDTQYF.

The rearrangement uses TRBV28 and TRBJ1-2; the D gene is possibly TRBD1 (6 bases). This CDR3 comprises 14 residues. Trimming removed 9 bases at V and 0 bases at J, with 14 bases between. In germline, CDR1 is MDHEN, CDR2 SYDVKM. CDR3: CASYKGGANYGYTF. The CDR3 DNA is TGTGCCAGTTATAAGGGGGGAGCTAACTATGGCTACACCTTC.

The V and J genes are TRBV6-5 and TRBJ2-3; 10 nucleotides align to TRBD2. The J segment lost 3 bases and the V segment lost 4 bases, leaving 7 bases of the junction unmatched. Germline V gene sequence: CDR1 MNHEY, CDR2 SVGAGI. The CDR3 spans 16 residues. The CDR3 nucleotides read TGTGCCAGCAGTTCGACGGCGACTAGCGGGACAGATACGCAGTATTTT. Its protein is CASSSTATSGTDTQYF.

This rearrangement joins TRBV27 to TRBJ2-1, with TRBD2 matching over 11 bases. Unmatched junction bases numbered 10, after V lost 3 bases and J lost 0 bases. The germline CDR1 and CDR2 sequences are MNHEY and SMNVEV (reference sequence). This CDR3 spans 19 amino acids. The CDR3 bases are TGTGCCAGCAGTTTGAAAGGACTAGCGGGCCCGTTCTCCTACAATGAGCAGTTCTTC. This translates into CASSLKGLAGPFSYNEQFF.

V and J are TRBV3-1 (or the pseudogene TRBV3-2) and TRBJ1-1; D uncertain. V was cut by 2 bases and J by 3 bases, with 7 bases left in between. The CDR3 has 13 residues. Germline CDR1 reads LGHDT; CDR2 reads YNNKEL (reference sequence). As DNA, the CDR3 is TGTGCCAGCAGCCAAAGTCGGTACACTGAAGCTTTCTTT. Translating it yields CASSQSRYTEAFF.

The V call is TRBV28, the J call TRBJ1-2; perhaps TRBD1 as D (5 bases). The germline V gene has CDR1 MDHEN and CDR2 SYDVKM. The CDR3 loop spans 13 amino acids. Trimming left V 3 bases short and J 6 bases short, with 11 bases between. CDR3: CASSLLAGNGYTF. In DNA form, the CDR3 reads TGTGCCAGCAGTTTGTTGGCAGGGAATGGCTACACCTTC.

CDR3 region: CSASIDSGTEAFF. In DNA, the CDR3 is TGCAGTGCTAGTATTGACTCGGGCACTGAAGCTTTCTTT. The chain recombines TRBV20-1 with TRBJ1-1; no clear D gene. CDR3 length: 13 residues. Trimming removed 3 bases from V and 4 bases from J, with 12 bases in between. In germline, CDR1 is DFQATT, CDR2 SNEGSKA (reference sequence).

The chain couples TRBV7-2 to TRBJ2-7; perhaps TRBD2 as D (6 bases). Germline V gene lookup returns CDR1 SGHTA and CDR2 FQGNSA. V was cut by 1 base and J by 4 bases, with 23 bases left in between. The CDR3 contains 18 residues. CDR3 nucleotide sequence: TGTGCCAGCAGCTTAGGCAGCGGGTTACGCCTCAGTTCTTACGAGCAGTACTTC. Translated, it gives CASSLGSGLRLSSYEQYF.

CDR3 region: CASRLRTLTYEQYF. In nucleotides, the CDR3 is TGTGCCAGCCGACTACGGACTCTAACCTACGAGCAGTACTTC. The V call is TRBV5-5, the J call TRBJ2-7, with D tentatively TRBD2 (5 bases). CDR3 length: 14 residues. Germline assignment: CDR1 SGHKS and CDR2 YYEKEE (reference sequence). The V end lost 7 bases, the J end lost 2 bases, and 16 bases lay between the germline ends.

The genes are TRBV27 and TRBJ2-3; maybe TRBD1 (7 bases). The V and J ends lost 0 bases and 4 bases respectively, with 17 bases between them. From germline, CDR1 is MNHEY and CDR2 SMNVEV (reference sequence). This CDR3 contains 17 residues. The CDR3 DNA reads as TGTGCCAGCAGTTTATCGCCCTCACAGGGGAGGTCAGATACGCAGTATTTT. Protein product: CASSLSPSQGRSDTQYF.

In regard to this clone: A much larger clone is a single base away; this may be a read error. V usage is TRBV4-3 and J usage is TRBJ1-1; D unclear. The V end was cut by 5 bases, the J end by 1 base, with 8 bases between. The V gene's germline CDR1 is LGHNA and CDR2 YSLEER. This CDR3 region has 13 residues. The CDR3, as DNA: TGCGCCAGCAGCTCGTCAAGGAACACTGAAGCTTTCTTT. It encodes CASSSSRNTEAFF.

The chain has TRBV14 and TRBJ2-5; D might be TRBD1 (5 bases). The CDR3 contains 14 residues. In germline, CDR1 is SGHDN, CDR2 FVKESK. The germline V and J ends were trimmed by 3 bases and 3 bases, with 11 bases remaining between them. CDR3 in amino acids: CASSHLRVKETQYF. In nucleotides, the CDR3 is TGTGCCAGCAGCCATCTCAGGGTAAAAGAGACCCAGTACTTC.

This chain uses TRBV5-3 with TRBJ2-7; weak D call: TRBD1 (5 bases). TRBV5-3 has ORF status, its function being uncertain. V gave up 0 bases and J gave up 2 bases, with 9 bases separating them. The CDR3 totals 14 residues. The CDR3 sequence is CARSLEQVAYEQYF. The CDR3 region has the DNA TGTGCCAGAAGCTTGGAACAGGTTGCCTACGAGCAGTACTTC.

The chain combines TRBV5-5 with TRBJ1-1; D not resolved. This CDR3 comprises 16 residues. The germline V and J ends were trimmed by 0 bases and 1 base, with 13 bases remaining between them. CDR1 is SGHKS and CDR2 is YYEKEE in the germline V gene (reference sequence). The CDR3 loop reads CASSLGLAGTNTEAFF. The CDR3 DNA reads as TGTGCCAGCAGCTTGGGTTTAGCGGGTACGAACACTGAAGCTTTCTTT.

The chain has TRBV5-1 and TRBJ2-1; D is unclear. CDR3 size: 15 residues. V was cut by 0 bases and J by 9 bases, with 16 bases left in between. Per germline, CDR1 SGHRS and CDR2 YFSETQ. The DNA of the CDR3 is TGCGCCAGCAGCTTGGGGCGGCTGGGGAAGGTTGAGCAGTTCTTC. Translated: CASSLGRLGKVEQFF.

The genes are TRBV27 and TRBJ1-5, with TRBD1 matching over 8 bases. From germline, CDR1 is MNHEY and CDR2 SMNVEV (reference sequence). With V trimmed by 5 bases and J by 7 bases, 4 bases remained unmatched. This CDR3 comprises 13 residues. The CDR3 DNA follows: TGTGCCAGCAGTGGACAGGGATTACAGCCCCAGCATTTT. Protein product: CASSGQGLQPQHF.

This clone was seen only a few times. This sequence joins TRBV28 and TRBJ1-1; D might be TRBD1 (6 bases). CDR3 length: 15 residues. Trimming removed 7 bases at V and 3 bases at J, with 18 bases between. Germline V gene sequence: CDR1 MDHEN, CDR2 SYDVKM. CDR3 residues: CASTPIGGRHTEAFF. The CDR3 DNA follows: TGTGCCAGCACCCCCATAGGGGGACGTCACACTGAAGCTTTCTTT.

The rearrangement links TRBV4-2 to TRBJ2-5; TRBD1 is a possible D gene (6 bases). The V gene lost 0 bases and the J gene lost 2 bases, with 16 bases spanning the gap. CDR3 length: 17 residues. Germline CDR1 and CDR2: LGHNA and YNFKEQ. The CDR3: CASSQDYTGHLQETQYF. CDR3 nucleotides: TGTGCCAGCAGCCAAGATTACACGGGACACTTGCAAGAGACCCAGTACTTC.

This chain connects TRBV4-3 to TRBJ2-3, with 9 bases aligning to TRBD2. After removal of 4 bases from V and 3 bases from J, the junction contained 5 bases not matched to a gene. The CDR3 has 15 residues. Germline V gene data show CDR1 as LGHNA and CDR2 as YSLEER. CDR3 sequence reads: CASSLAGGPTDTQYF. In nucleotides, the CDR3 is TGCGCCAGCAGCCTTGCGGGAGGGCCGACAGATACGCAGTATTTT.